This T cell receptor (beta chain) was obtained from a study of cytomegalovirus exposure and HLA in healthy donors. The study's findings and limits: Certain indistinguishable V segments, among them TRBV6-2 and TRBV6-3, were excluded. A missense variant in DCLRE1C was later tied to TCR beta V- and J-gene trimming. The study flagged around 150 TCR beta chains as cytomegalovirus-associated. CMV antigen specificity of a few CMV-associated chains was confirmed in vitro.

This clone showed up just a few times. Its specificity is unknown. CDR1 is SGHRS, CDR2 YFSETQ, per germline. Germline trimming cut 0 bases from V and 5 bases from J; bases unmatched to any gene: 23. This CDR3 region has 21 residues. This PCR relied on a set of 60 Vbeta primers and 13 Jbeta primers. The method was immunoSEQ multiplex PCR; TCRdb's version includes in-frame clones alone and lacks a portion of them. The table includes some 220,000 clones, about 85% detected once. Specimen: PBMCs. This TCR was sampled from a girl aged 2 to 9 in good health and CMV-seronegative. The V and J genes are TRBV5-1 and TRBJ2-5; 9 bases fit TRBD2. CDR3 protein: CASSLVARGAGGSDDLETQYF. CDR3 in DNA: TGCGCCAGCAGCTTGGTGGCCCGGGGAGCGGGGGGCTCGGACGACCTGGAGACCCAGTACTTC.